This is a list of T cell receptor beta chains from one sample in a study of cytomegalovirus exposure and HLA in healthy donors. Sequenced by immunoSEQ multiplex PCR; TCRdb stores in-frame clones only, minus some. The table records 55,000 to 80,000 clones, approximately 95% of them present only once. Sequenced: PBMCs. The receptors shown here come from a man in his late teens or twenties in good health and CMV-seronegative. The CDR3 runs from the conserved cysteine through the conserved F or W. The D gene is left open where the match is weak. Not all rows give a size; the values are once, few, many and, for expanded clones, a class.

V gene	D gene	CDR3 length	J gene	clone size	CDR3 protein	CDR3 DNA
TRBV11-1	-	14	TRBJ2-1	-	CASSLVFRTDEQFF	TGTGCCAGCAGCTTAGTCTTCCGTACGGATGAGCAGTTCTTC
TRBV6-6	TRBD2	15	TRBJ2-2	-	CASSYLAGDTGELFF	TGTGCCAGCAGTTACCTAGCGGGGGACACCGGGGAGCTGTTTTTT
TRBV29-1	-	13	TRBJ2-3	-	CSVGVPPGDTQYF	TGCAGCGTTGGAGTCCCCCCGGGGGATACGCAGTATTTT
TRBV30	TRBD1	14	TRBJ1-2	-	CAWRDRDPLYGYTF	TGTGCCTGGAGGGACAGGGACCCCCTCTATGGCTACACCTTC
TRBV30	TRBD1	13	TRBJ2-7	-	CAWEDRGSYEQYF	TGTGCCTGGGAAGACAGGGGTTCATACGAGCAGTACTTC
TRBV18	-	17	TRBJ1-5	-	CASSPEEGVLSNQPQHF	TGTGCCAGCTCACCAGAAGAGGGAGTGCTTAGCAATCAGCCCCAGCATTTT
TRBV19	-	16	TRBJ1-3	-	CASSSQIAGGGNTIYF	TGTGCCAGTAGTAGCCAGATCGCAGGAGGTGGAAACACCATATATTTT
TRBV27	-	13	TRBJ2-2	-	CASSFSTYGELFF	TGTGCCAGCAGTTTTAGTACGTACGGGGAGCTGTTTTTT
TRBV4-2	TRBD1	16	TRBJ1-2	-	CASSPNTGTGVYGYTF	TGTGCCAGCAGCCCGAACACCGGGACAGGGGTCTATGGCTACACCTTC
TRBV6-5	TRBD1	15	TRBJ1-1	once	CASRGDRGFGTEAFF	TGTGCCAGCAGGGGGGACAGGGGGTTTGGGACTGAAGCTTTCTTT
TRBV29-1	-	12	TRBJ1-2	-	CSVERTVNGYTF	TGCAGCGTTGAGAGGACAGTAAATGGCTACACCTTC
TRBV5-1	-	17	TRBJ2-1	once	CASSGSTRGTDLNEQFF	TGCGCCAGCAGCGGATCGACCCGCGGGACCGATCTCAATGAGCAGTTCTTC
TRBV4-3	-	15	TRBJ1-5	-	CASSQEAVVDQPQHF	TGCGCCAGCAGCCAAGAGGCCGTGGTCGATCAGCCCCAGCATTTT
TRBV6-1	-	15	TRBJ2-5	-	CASRKGEGLQETQYF	TGTGCCAGCAGGAAGGGGGAGGGCCTTCAAGAGACCCAGTACTTC
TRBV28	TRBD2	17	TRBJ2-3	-	CASSLGTSGDLTDTQYF	TGTGCCAGCAGCCTAGGGACTAGCGGGGACCTCACAGATACGCAGTATTTT
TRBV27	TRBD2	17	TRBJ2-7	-	CASSPGLAGGLTYEQYF	TGTGCCAGCAGTCCGGGACTAGCGGGGGGATTAACCTACGAGCAGTACTTC
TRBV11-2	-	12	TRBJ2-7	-	CASSDPRDKQYF	TGTGCCAGCAGCGACCCCCGGGACAAGCAGTACTTC
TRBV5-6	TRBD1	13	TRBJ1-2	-	CASSETGLSGYTF	TGTGCCAGCAGCGAGACAGGGTTGAGCGGCTACACCTTC
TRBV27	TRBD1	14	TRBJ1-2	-	CASSWTGTDYGYTF	TGTGCCAGCAGTTGGACAGGGACCGACTATGGCTACACCTTC
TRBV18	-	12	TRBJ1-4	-	CASSRNNEKLFF	TGTGCCAGCTCACGTAATAATGAAAAACTGTTTTTT
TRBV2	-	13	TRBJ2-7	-	CASTEQAQIKQYF	TGTGCCAGCACGGAACAGGCTCAGATCAAGCAGTACTTC
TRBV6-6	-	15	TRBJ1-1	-	CAAAGGLTMNTEAFF	TGTGCAGCAGCGGGAGGGTTAACGATGAACACTGAAGCTTTCTTT
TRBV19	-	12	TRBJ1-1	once	CASRRGTTEAFF	TGTGCCAGTAGGAGAGGGACTACTGAAGCTTTCTTT
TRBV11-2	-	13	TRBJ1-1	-	CASSSMTIPEAFF	TGTGCCAGCAGCTCCATGACAATCCCTGAAGCTTTCTTT
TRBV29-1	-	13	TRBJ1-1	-	CSVEAYRYTEAFF	TGCAGCGTTGAAGCGTACAGGTACACTGAAGCTTTCTTT
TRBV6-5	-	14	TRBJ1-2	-	CASRQIQGTHGYTF	TGTGCCAGCAGACAAATTCAGGGGACCCATGGCTACACCTTC
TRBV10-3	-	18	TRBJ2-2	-	CAISGPLPEGGNTGELFF	TGTGCCATCAGTGGGCCCCTCCCCGAGGGAGGGAACACCGGGGAGCTGTTTTTT
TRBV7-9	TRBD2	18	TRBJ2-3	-	CASDDAWGGGGGTDTQYF	TGTGCCAGCGACGATGCTTGGGGGGGAGGAGGCGGCACAGATACGCAGTATTTT
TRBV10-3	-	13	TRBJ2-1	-	CAISDSTDNEQFF	TGTGCCATCAGTGACTCCACTGACAATGAGCAGTTCTTC
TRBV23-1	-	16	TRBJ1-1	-	CASSQPVRQLNTEAFF	TGCGCCAGCAGTCAGCCGGTGAGGCAGCTGAACACTGAAGCTTTCTTT
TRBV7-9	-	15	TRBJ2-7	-	CASSLVSRGDYEQYF	TGTGCCAGCAGCTTAGTTTCCCGCGGGGACTACGAGCAGTACTTC
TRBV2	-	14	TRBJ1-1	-	CASSGPEGNTEAFF	TGTGCCAGCAGTGGACCGGAGGGGAACACTGAAGCTTTCTTT
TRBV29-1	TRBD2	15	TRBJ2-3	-	CSVVGGGTRTDTQYF	TGCAGCGTTGTCGGGGGGGGGACTAGAACAGATACGCAGTATTTT
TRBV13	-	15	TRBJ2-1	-	CASSLPRGGDNEQFF	TGTGCCAGCAGCTTACCACGCGGCGGGGACAATGAGCAGTTCTTC
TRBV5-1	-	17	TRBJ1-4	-	CASKWQAPRSSDEKLFF	TGCGCCTCTAAGTGGCAGGCACCAAGATCCTCGGATGAAAAACTGTTTTTT
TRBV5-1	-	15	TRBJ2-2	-	CASSSGTLNTGELFF	TGCGCCAGCAGCTCCGGGACACTTAACACCGGGGAGCTGTTTTTT
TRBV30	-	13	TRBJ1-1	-	CAWSVQSNTEAFF	TGTGCCTGGAGTGTACAGTCGAACACTGAAGCTTTCTTT
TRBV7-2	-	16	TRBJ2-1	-	CASSPNWGPPYNEQFF	TGTGCCAGCAGCCCTAATTGGGGGCCCCCTTACAATGAGCAGTTCTTC
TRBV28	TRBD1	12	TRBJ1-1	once	CASRGQGQQAFF	TGTGCCAGCCGAGGGCAGGGACAGCAAGCTTTCTTT
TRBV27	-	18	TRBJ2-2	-	CASSFSWRGAAFTGELFF	TGTGCCAGCAGTTTTTCGTGGCGGGGTGCGGCTTTCACCGGGGAGCTGTTTTTT
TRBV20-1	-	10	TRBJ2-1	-	CSATSNEQFF	TGCAGTGCTACCAGCAATGAGCAGTTCTTC
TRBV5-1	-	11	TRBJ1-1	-	CASSLTGEAFF	TGCGCCAGCAGCTTGACAGGTGAAGCTTTCTTT
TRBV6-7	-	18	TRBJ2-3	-	CASSYAEPDRTSTDTQYF	TGTGCCAGCAGTTACGCCGAACCGGACAGAACTAGCACAGATACGCAGTATTTT
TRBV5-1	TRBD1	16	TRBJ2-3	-	CASSPTGERSTDTQYF	TGCGCCAGCAGCCCTACAGGGGAGAGAAGCACAGATACGCAGTATTTT
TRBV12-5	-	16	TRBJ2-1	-	CASAQGVWGSYNEQFF	TGTGCTAGTGCTCAAGGGGTTTGGGGCTCCTACAATGAGCAGTTCTTC
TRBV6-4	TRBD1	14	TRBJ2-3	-	CASSGTGATDTQYF	TGTGCCAGCAGTGGGACAGGGGCCACAGATACGCAGTATTTT
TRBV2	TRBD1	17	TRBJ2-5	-	CASSEKWTGGKGETQYF	TGTGCCAGCAGTGAGAAGTGGACAGGGGGCAAAGGGGAGACCCAGTACTTC
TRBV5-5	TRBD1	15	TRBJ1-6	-	CASSLDRGRREPLHF	TGTGCCAGCAGCCTGGACAGGGGGCGCCGAGAACCCCTCCACTTT
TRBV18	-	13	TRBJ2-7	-	CASSPSGAYEQYF	TGTGCCAGCTCACCTTCCGGGGCCTACGAGCAGTACTTC
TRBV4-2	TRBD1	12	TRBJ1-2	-	CASRLRQGDYTF	TGTGCCAGCAGGCTAAGACAGGGTGACTACACCTTC
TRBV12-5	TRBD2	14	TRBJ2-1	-	CASALSGVLQEQFF	TGTGCTAGTGCCCTTAGCGGGGTCCTACAAGAGCAGTTCTTC
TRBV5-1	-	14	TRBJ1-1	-	CASRPGEMNTEAFF	TGCGCCAGCAGGCCGGGGGAAATGAACACTGAAGCTTTCTTT
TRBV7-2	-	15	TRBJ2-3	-	CASSRTGTGTDTQYF	TGTGCCAGCAGCCGAACCGGGACTGGCACAGATACGCAGTATTTT
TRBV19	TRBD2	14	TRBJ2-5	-	CATKDRGGGETQYF	TGTGCCACCAAGGACCGGGGGGGCGGGGAGACCCAGTACTTC